The rows below give T cell receptor beta chains drawn from one sample of a study of cytomegalovirus exposure and HLA in healthy donors. Profiling relied on immunoSEQ multiplex PCR, and the TCRdb table lists in-frame clones only, not all of them. The data show over 90,000 clones, roughly three fifths seen once. Sample: PBMCs. All receptors come from a human donor in good health. Both conserved end residues are part of each CDR3. D genes are given only for firm matches. Only some rows state a clone size, as once, few, many or a class for expanded clones.

j_call clone_size v_call d_call cdr3_nt cdr3_aa
TRBJ2-1 . TRBV19 TRBD2 TGTGCCAGTAGGACGACTAGCGGGAGGGCCAAAACCTACAATGAGCAGTTCTTC CASRTTSGRAKTYNEQFF
TRBJ2-7 . TRBV11-2 TRBD2 TGTGCCAGCAGCAAATTAGCGGGAGTCTACGAGCAGTACTTC CASSKLAGVYEQYF
TRBJ1-6 . TRBV5-6 . TGTGCCAGCAGCTTGTCAGGGCGCTGGGATTCACCCCTCCACTTT CASSLSGRWDSPLHF
TRBJ2-1 . TRBV9 TRBD2 TGTGCCAGCAGCGTAGAGGCTAGCGGCCGTCTTGAGCAGTTCTTC CASSVEASGRLEQFF
TRBJ2-1 . TRBV7-2 . TGTGCCAGCAGCTTAGCCGACAGCTCCTACAATGAGCAGTTCTTC CASSLADSSYNEQFF
TRBJ1-1 . TRBV7-9 . TGTGCCAGCAGACGAACGGGGGGCGGTGACACTGAAGCTTTCTTT CASRRTGGGDTEAFF
TRBJ2-7 . TRBV14 . TGTGCCAGCAGCCAAGATTTGGGGGCCGAGCAGTACTTC CASSQDLGAEQYF
TRBJ1-1 . TRBV19 TRBD1 TGTGCCAGTAGTATCAATCCAGGGGGCGCGACCACTGAAGCTTTCTTT CASSINPGGATTEAFF
TRBJ1-5 once TRBV7-9 . TGTGCCAGCAGTCGGGACTCGAGGGAGCCCCAGCATTTT CASSRDSREPQHF
TRBJ1-1 . TRBV7-9 TRBD1 TGTGCCAGCAGCTTAGTTCCGGGACAGGGAGCTTTCTTT CASSLVPGQGAFF
TRBJ2-2 . TRBV18 . TGTGCCAGCTCGCCCGGGTTGGTGGGCACCGGGGAGCTGTTTTTT CASSPGLVGTGELFF
TRBJ2-1 . TRBV2 TRBD2 TGTGCCAGCAGTCCCGGATTTAGCGGGAGTTCCTACAATGAGCAGTTCTTC CASSPGFSGSSYNEQFF
TRBJ1-6 . TRBV6-5 . TGTGCCAGCAGGATCGATAGCTCCTATAATTCACCCCTCCACTTT CASRIDSSYNSPLHF
TRBJ1-1 few TRBV28 . TGTGCCAGCAGCCTACCGGGACACCCAAACACTGAAGCTTTCTTT CASSLPGHPNTEAFF
TRBJ1-1 . TRBV5-1 TRBD1 TGCGCCAGCAGCTTTGGGACAGGAGGTAATCCTGAAGCTTTCTTT CASSFGTGGNPEAFF
TRBJ2-5 . TRBV7-2 . TGTGCCAGCAGCAGGCGGGAGACCCAGTACTTC CASSRRETQYF
TRBJ1-4 few TRBV7-2 TRBD1 TGTGCCAGCAGCTCAGCACGACAGGGTGGGGAAAAACTGTTTTTT CASSSARQGGEKLFF
TRBJ2-1 few TRBV2 . TGTGCCAGCAAGAGGGGGGGCTCCTACAATGAGCAGTTCTTC CASKRGGSYNEQFF
TRBJ2-2 once TRBV10-2 . TGCGCCAGCAGTGTGGAGATGGGCAAAGGAAGGGGCCTAGTGTGGGGCGCGAACACCGGGGAGCTGTTTTTT CASSVEMGKGRGLVWGANTGELFF
TRBJ2-3 . TRBV4-1 TRBD2 TGCGCCAGCAGCCAAGGATTGGGAGCGGGAGGGAGGGTAAGCACAGATACGCAGTATTTT CASSQGLGAGGRVSTDTQYF
TRBJ2-7 few TRBV28 TRBD2 TGTGCCAGCAGTTCGAGCGGGACTGTTTACGAGCAGTACTTC CASSSSGTVYEQYF
TRBJ1-2 few TRBV5-1 TRBD1 TGCGCCAGCAGCCCCGTTCTGGGACAGGGCGGCTACACCTTC CASSPVLGQGGYTF
TRBJ2-5 . TRBV7-6 . TGTGCCAGCAGCCCCTTCGGACAGCAAGAGACCCAGTACTTC CASSPFGQQETQYF
TRBJ2-7 . TRBV23-1 . TGCGCCAGCAGTCAGTCACGGGGGAGCCCCACCTACGAGCAGTACTTC CASSQSRGSPTYEQYF
TRBJ2-7 . TRBV15 TRBD2 TGTGCCACCAGCAGAGACCAACTATCTAGCGGGAGGGCAGGGGAGCAGTACTTC CATSRDQLSSGRAGEQYF
TRBJ2-1 . TRBV27 . TGTGCCAACAGTACCGGGATGGCGCAGTTCTTC CANSTGMAQFF
TRBJ1-1 . TRBV2 TRBD1 TGTGCCAGCAGCGAGGACAGGGGGACTGAAGCTTTCTTT CASSEDRGTEAFF
TRBJ2-7 . TRBV7-9 . TGTGCCAGCAGTCTTCCCGGGTGGGAGCAGTACTTC CASSLPGWEQYF
TRBJ2-7 . TRBV5-1 TRBD1 TGCGCCAGCAGCTTAAACAGGGGTCATTTTTACGAGCAGTACTTC CASSLNRGHFYEQYF
TRBJ2-5 few TRBV7-6 TRBD1 TGTGCCAGCAGCCCCGGGACAGGGGAGGGAGAGACCCAGTACTTC CASSPGTGEGETQYF
TRBJ2-1 few TRBV6-6 TRBD1 TGTGCCAGCAGAAAGGGGGGGACAGGGAACAATGAGCAGTTCTTC CASRKGGTGNNEQFF
TRBJ2-1 . TRBV19 TRBD2 TGTGCCAGTACCAACTTAGCGGGAGGGGGCTACAATGAGCAGTTCTTC CASTNLAGGGYNEQFF
TRBJ2-7 . TRBV11-1 TRBD2 TGTGCCAGCAGCTTGGGTCTAGCGGGAATCTACGAGCAGTACTTC CASSLGLAGIYEQYF
TRBJ2-7 . TRBV7-9 . TGTGCCAGCAGCTTATCAGGGATTCTCGAGCAGTACTTC CASSLSGILEQYF
TRBJ2-5 . TRBV4-1 TRBD2 TGCGCCAGCAGCCCCTTTGGGGTAGCGGGAGAGGAGACCCAGTACTTC CASSPFGVAGEETQYF
TRBJ1-4 . TRBV7-9 . TGTGCCAGCAGCGCAGACGTCGAGGAATCGATTGCAACTAATGAAAAACTGTTTTTT CASSADVEESIATNEKLFF
TRBJ1-4 . TRBV5-6 . TGTGCCAGCAGCGGCCTGGGCACTAATGAAAAACTGTTTTTT CASSGLGTNEKLFF